This T cell receptor beta chain was recorded in a study of neurological immune-mediated disorders. Study findings and constraints: Patients with HTLV-1-associated myelopathy had the highest level of TCR clonal expansion, whereas patients with multiple sclerosis had the lowest level, falling beneath the level found in healthy controls.

Time point: technical triplicate 2. Unsorted libraries were prepared from 2 million PBMCs held at -80 C. TCRdb itself ran the 5' RACE reads through MiXCR, one entry per CDR3 protein. This repertoire shows more than 50,000 distinct CDR3 sequences, around 24% found once; its top ten account for 3.5% to 5.5%. This clonotype appeared many times. Its specificity is not known. Source material: PBMCs. This TCR came from a man aged 55 to 70 with HTLV-1-associated myelopathy (HAM/TSP).

The CDR3 sequence is CSALPGAGGETQYF. Written as DNA, the CDR3 is TGCAGTGCGCTCCCCGGGGCAGGGGGAGAGACCCAGTACTTC. This sequence joins TRBV20-1 and TRBJ2-5; TRBD1 matches at 7 bases. Trimming removed 6 bases from V and 4 bases from J; junction bases left unmatched: 11. This CDR3 spans 14 amino acids. The germline CDR1 and CDR2 sequences are DFQATT and SNEGSKA (reference sequence).